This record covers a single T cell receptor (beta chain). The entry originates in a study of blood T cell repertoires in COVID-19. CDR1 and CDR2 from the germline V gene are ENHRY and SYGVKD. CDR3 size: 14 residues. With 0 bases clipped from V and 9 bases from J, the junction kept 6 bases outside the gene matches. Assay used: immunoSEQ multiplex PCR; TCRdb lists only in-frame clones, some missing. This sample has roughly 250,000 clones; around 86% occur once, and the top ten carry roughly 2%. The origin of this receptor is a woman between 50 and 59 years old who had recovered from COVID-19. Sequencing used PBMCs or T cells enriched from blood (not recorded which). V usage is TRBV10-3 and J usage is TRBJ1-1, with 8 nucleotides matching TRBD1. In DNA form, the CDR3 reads TGTGCCATCAGTGAGTCGGGACAGGTTAAGAAAGCTTTCTTT. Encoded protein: CAISESGQVKKAFF.